This T cell receptor beta chain emerged from a study of human T cells and chemical hapten exposure. The wider study: Upper back patch tests used 0.01% DPC, scored after 6 days. Slight volume differences across pooled libraries mainly accounted for varying per-sample TCR yields. Study findings and constraints: More PT1 expanded TCRs went with higher patch test scores.

This clonotype was counted many times. Antigen: not known. Time point described: patch test 2, 6 weeks after DPC sensitization. Treatment denoted: therapeutic diphenylcyclopropenone sensitization with weekly scalp DPC. This CDR3 is 11 amino acids long. V was clipped by 4 bases and J by 6 bases, with 6 bases between them. Germline V gene sequence: CDR1 SQVTM, CDR2 ANQGSEA. TCRdb called the RACE reads again in MiXCR, with one record for every CDR3 protein. The sample lists 110,000 to 150,000 distinct CDR3 sequences, 10% to 15% occurring once. The source is a woman between 50 and 59 years old with alopecia areata. Some clones in this sample may be carry-over from other donors' samples. The J gene is TRBJ2-2, the V gene TRBV29-1; possible D gene TRBD2, 6 bases. The source was whole blood, collected in connection with sensitization to the hapten diphenylcyclopropenone (DPC). The DNA for the CDR3 is TGCAGCGTTGGGGGGGCCGGGGAGCTGTTTTTT. Residues: CSVGGAGELFF.